The next 31 T cell receptor beta chains were all read from a single sample in a study of T cell repertoires in ileal Crohn's disease. TCRdb's copy holds only in-frame clones and misses some; the assay was immunoSEQ multiplex PCR. The table lists about 5,500 clones, about 80% of them singletons. As to time point: inflamed ileum from the surgical specimen. The material sequenced was ileal tissue. All receptors derive from an adult with Crohn's disease.

The genes are TRBV15 and TRBJ1-3; D gene unclear. V was clipped by 0 bases and J by 0 bases, with 12 bases between them. The CDR3 has 17 residues. Germline assignment: CDR1 LNHNV and CDR2 YYDKDF (reference sequence). In DNA form, the CDR3 reads TGTGCCACCAGCAGAGATCTAGCCAGCAGCTCTGGAAACACCATATATTTT. It encodes CATSRDLASSSGNTIYF. The variable domain in full, completed from reference TRBV15 and TRBJ1-3, reads DAMVIQNPRYQVTQFGKPVTLSCSQTLNHNVMYWYQQKSSQAPKLLFHYYDKDFNNEADTPDNFQSRRPNTSFCFLDIRSPGLGDTAMYLCATSRDLASSSGNTIYFGEGSWLTVV.

V gene TRBV6-1 combines with J gene TRBJ2-1; either TRBD1 or TRBD2 may supply D (5 bases each). The CDR3 has 19 residues. Trimming shortened V by 3 bases and J by 8 bases, and 29 bases separated the two germline ends. In germline, CDR1 is MNHNS, CDR2 SASEGT. The CDR3 here is CASSDSVRLEGRVGHEQFF. The CDR3 DNA is TGTGCCAGCAGTGACAGCGTCCGATTAGAGGGACGCGTGGGTCATGAGCAGTTCTTC.

The chain has TRBV9 and TRBJ2-3, with TRBD2 as a possible D gene (5 bases). V was cut by 3 bases and J by 0 bases, with 5 bases left in between. CDR1 is SGDLS, CDR2 YYNGEE, per germline. CDR3 length: 13 amino acids. CDR3 nucleotides: TGTGCCAGCAGCGGGACTAGCACAGATACGCAGTATTTT. It codes for CASSGTSTDTQYF.

The chain employs TRBV10-3 and TRBJ1-6, with 9 bases matching TRBD1. The CDR3 contains 14 residues. CDR1 and CDR2 from the germline V gene are ENHRY and SYGVKD. V lost 5 bases to trimming and J lost 10 bases; unmatched junction nucleotides: 6. The CDR3 spells CAISLGTGPSPLHF. The CDR3 DNA follows: TGTGCCATCAGTCTCGGGACAGGGCCCTCACCCCTCCACTTT.

V gene TRBV5-5 combines with J gene TRBJ1-1, with unresolved D. In germline, CDR1 is SGHKS, CDR2 YYEKEE (reference sequence). This CDR3 comprises 15 residues. The V and J ends lost 6 bases and 0 bases respectively, with 15 bases between them. CDR3 bases: TGTGCCAGCACTCGTTCGACAAATATGAACACTGAAGCTTTCTTT. Translated, it gives CASTRSTNMNTEAFF.

The gene calls are TRBV7-9 and TRBJ1-5; maybe TRBD1 (5 bases). CDR3 length: 15 residues. Trimming took 9 bases from V and 7 from J, leaving 22 bases between them. The V gene's germline CDR1 is SEHNR and CDR2 FQNEAQ (reference sequence). As DNA, the CDR3 is TGTGCCAGGATTTGGGGGATTGACCGGGGGCAGCCCCAGCATTTT. This translates into CARIWGIDRGQPQHF.

This chain connects TRBV20-1 to TRBJ1-1; a possible D gene is TRBD1 (5 bases). Germline V gene data show CDR1 as DFQATT and CDR2 as SNEGSKA (reference sequence). The V end lost 6 bases, the J end lost 1 base, and 6 bases lay between the germline ends. This CDR3 is 11 amino acids long. Here the CDR3 DNA reads TGCAGTGCCACAGGGAACACTGAAGCTTTCTTT. Protein: CSATGNTEAFF.

The J gene is TRBJ1-6, the V gene TRBV6-1, with TRBD1 as a possible D gene (5 bases). The CDR3 length is 16 residues. Germline loops: CDR1 MNHNS, CDR2 SASEGT. The V gene lost 3 bases and the J gene lost 0 bases, with 9 bases spanning the gap. The CDR3: CASSDRASSYNSPLHF. Written as DNA, the CDR3 is TGTGCCAGCAGTGACAGGGCGAGCTCCTATAATTCACCCCTCCACTTT.

The J gene is TRBJ2-7, the V gene TRBV5-1; D tentatively reads TRBD1 or TRBD2 (5 bases each). CDR3 length: 14 residues. Germline V gives CDR1 SGHRS, CDR2 YFSETQ. Deletions cut 4 bases from V and 2 bases from J, with 13 bases between. CDR3 nucleotide sequence: TGCGCCAGCAGCCGGGACCCATCTCCCTACGAGCAGTACTTC. Translating it yields CASSRDPSPYEQYF.

V and J are TRBV19 and TRBJ1-1; weak D call: TRBD1 (6 bases). In germline, CDR1 is LNHDA, CDR2 SQIVND (reference sequence). V lost 7 bases to trimming and J lost 3 bases, with 21 bases between them. The CDR3 is 16 residues long. The CDR3: CASTLYGGTWDTEAFF. The CDR3 DNA reads TGTGCCAGTACTCTATATGGGGGGACATGGGACACTGAAGCTTTCTTT.

The chain has TRBV7-9 and TRBJ1-1, with TRBD1 matching 8 bases. Germline loops: CDR1 SEHNR, CDR2 FQNEAQ (reference sequence). After removal of 4 bases from V and 1 base from J, the junction contained 5 bases not matched to a gene. This CDR3 spans 15 amino acids. CDR3 nucleotide sequence: TGTGCCAGCAGCTCCACGGACAGGGAGAACACTGAAGCTTTCTTT. Translation: CASSSTDRENTEAFF.

The rearrangement uses TRBV9 and TRBJ2-5; D is perhaps TRBD1 (5 bases). This CDR3 region has 14 residues. With 0 bases removed from V and 5 bases from J, the gap between germline ends came to 11 bases. Germline V gene lookup returns CDR1 SGDLS and CDR2 YYNGEE. The CDR3 DNA reads TGTGCCAGCAGCGTAGAAGGGGCGCGGGAGACCCAGTACTTC. It yields the protein CASSVEGARETQYF.

This chain connects TRBV14 to TRBJ2-7; D gene uncertain. With 4 bases removed from V and 6 bases from J, the gap between germline ends came to 10 bases. Germline CDR1 is SGHDN and CDR2 is FVKESK. This CDR3 is built from 12 residues. This CDR3 is CASSPGGPEQYF. CDR3 DNA sequence: TGTGCCAGCAGCCCGGGCGGTCCCGAGCAGTACTTC.

J is TRBJ1-3 and V is TRBV18; no clear D gene. Per germline, CDR1 KGHSH and CDR2 LQKENI. Trimming cost V 3 bases and J 3 bases, with 15 bases left between them. The CDR3 is made up of 16 amino acids. The DNA of the CDR3 is TGTGCCAGCTCACCGACGGTCCAATCTTTTGGAAACACCATATATTTT. It yields the protein CASSPTVQSFGNTIYF.

The chain has TRBV2 and TRBJ1-1, with D hard to call. Trimming pared 5 bases from V and 1 base from J, leaving 11 bases between. The CDR3 totals 14 residues. Germline V CDR1 and CDR2: SNHLY, FYNNEI. The CDR3 nucleotides read TGTGCCAGCAGTCGTTTGGTCTCGAACACTGAAGCTTTCTTT. Translating it yields CASSRLVSNTEAFF.

This chain connects TRBV11-3 to TRBJ1-2, with 9 bases fitting TRBD1. Germline V lookup: CDR1 SGHNT, CDR2 YENEEA. The CDR3 has 16 amino acids. V was pared by 4 bases and J by 8 bases, with 14 bases of the junction left unmatched. The CDR3 loop reads CASSSRGDRASRGYTF. CDR3 sequence (DNA): TGTGCCAGCAGCTCAAGAGGGGACAGGGCCTCGCGAGGCTACACCTTC.

This clone was observed a single time. V gene TRBV7-7 combines with J gene TRBJ2-3, with 10 bases aligning to TRBD2. The V segment lost 6 bases and the J segment 4 bases; nucleotides outside the gene matches: 4. The germline V gene encodes CDR1 SSHAT and CDR2 FNYEAQ (reference sequence). The CDR3 consists of 14 residues. In DNA form, the CDR3 reads TGTGCCAGCAGTTCCAGCGGGGGGGCAGATACGCAGTATTTT. Protein sequence: CASSSSGGADTQYF.

The chain is built from TRBV6-6 and TRBJ1-5, with no clear D. Between the trimmed V and J ends, which lost 0 bases and 4 bases, there was a span of 4 bases. The CDR3 contains 13 residues. In germline, CDR1 is MNHNY, CDR2 SVGAGI (reference sequence). The CDR3 is CASSYSANQPQHF. The CDR3 coding sequence is TGTGCCAGCAGTTACTCAGCGAATCAGCCCCAGCATTTT.

The V and J genes are TRBV4-3 and TRBJ2-1; TRBD2 aligns across 14 bases. The CDR3 runs 18 residues. J gave up 5 bases and V 1 base, and 7 bases lay outside the gene matches. Germline V gene lookup returns CDR1 LGHNA and CDR2 YSLEER. The CDR3 sequence is CASSQVIPGLAGDNEQFF. CDR3 DNA: TGCGCCAGCAGCCAAGTAATACCGGGACTAGCGGGGGACAATGAGCAGTTCTTC.

This rearrangement joins TRBV11-2 to TRBJ2-3, with 7 bases aligning to TRBD2. Unmatched junction bases numbered 10, after V lost 1 base and J lost 0 bases. The germline gives CDR1 SGHAT, CDR2 FQNNGV. The CDR3 has 18 amino acids. CDR3 nucleotide sequence: TGTGCCAGCAGCTTAGGGGCTAGCGGCTTCTCTAGCACAGATACGCAGTATTTT. Protein product: CASSLGASGFSSTDTQYF.

The rearrangement links TRBV7-3 to TRBJ1-2, with D possibly being TRBD1 (5 bases). Germline CDR1 reads SGHTA; CDR2 reads FQGTGA. V was cut by 1 base and J by 2 bases, with 8 bases left in between. CDR3 length: 14 amino acids. The DNA of the CDR3 is TGTGCCAGCAGCTTAAGGGACCTCAACTATGGCTACACCTTC. Protein sequence: CASSLRDLNYGYTF.

V is TRBV5-4 and J is TRBJ2-3, with a tentative D call TRBD2 (5 bases). CDR3 size: 12 residues. V lost 4 bases and J 4 bases, leaving 7 bases between the germline ends. Germline CDR1 SGHNT, CDR2 YYREEE (reference sequence). This chain's CDR3 is CASSLLADTQYF. The DNA for the CDR3 is TGTGCCAGCAGCCTACTAGCAGATACGCAGTATTTT.

The chain links TRBV15 to TRBJ2-7, with a weak D call TRBD1 (6 bases). The CDR3 runs 15 residues. Germline values: CDR1 LNHNV, CDR2 YYDKDF (reference sequence). V lost 0 bases and J lost 7, with 16 bases in between. The CDR3 bases are TGTGCCACCAGCAGAGATCTGACAGGTGTGGGGGAGCAGTACTTC. This gives the protein CATSRDLTGVGEQYF.

The CDR3 region is CASSPTSTDTQYF. The CDR3 DNA follows: TGTGCCAGCAGCCCCACGAGCACAGATACGCAGTATTTT. This chain connects TRBV7-3 to TRBJ2-3, with D hard to call. Germline values: CDR1 SGHTA, CDR2 FQGTGA. Between the trimmed V and J ends, which lost 5 bases and 0 bases, there was a span of 6 bases. CDR3 size: 13 residues.

The genes are TRBV10-3 and TRBJ1-5; the D is unclear. The ends were cut back, 0 bases at V and 15 bases at J, with 18 bases in the middle. The CDR3 consists of 14 residues. From germline, CDR1 is ENHRY and CDR2 SYGVKD. The CDR3 DNA reads TGTGCCATCAGTGAGTCGACGACAACCGAGACTCTGCATTTT. It encodes CAISESTTTETLHF.

The CDR3 region has the DNA TGCGCCAGCAGCTTGGGGACTAGCGGGGGCACAGATACGCAGTATTTT. Translating gives CASSLGTSGGTDTQYF. The chain carries TRBV5-1 and TRBJ2-3, with 12 bases identical to TRBD2. Germline values: CDR1 SGHRS, CDR2 YFSETQ. The CDR3 covers 16 residues. The trim removed 0 bases at V and 1 base at J, leaving 0 bases unmatched.

This clone qualifies as medium-sized. This chain uses TRBV5-6 with TRBJ1-3; 9 bases are shared with TRBD1. CDR1 is SGHDT, CDR2 YYEEEE, per germline. Unmatched junction bases numbered 5, after V lost 4 bases and J lost 3 bases. The CDR3 covers 15 residues. This CDR3 is CASSPRTGVGNTIYF. The CDR3 DNA follows: TGTGCCAGCAGCCCCCGGACAGGGGTTGGAAACACCATATATTTT.

This clone showed up just a few times. This sequence joins TRBV18 and TRBJ1-4; 9 positions agree with TRBD1. This CDR3 spans 15 amino acids. Trimming at V came to 6 bases and at J to 8 bases, leaving 10 bases not matched to a gene. Germline assignment: CDR1 KGHSH and CDR2 LQKENI. The chain's CDR3 is CASSLGTGYREKLFF. The CDR3 nucleotides are TGTGCCAGCTCCCTTGGGACAGGGTATCGAGAAAAACTGTTTTTT.

This clone is labeled as large. The chain uses TRBV19 and TRBJ1-6; 10 bases align to TRBD1. Germline CDR1 is LNHDA and CDR2 is SQIVND (reference sequence). This CDR3 contains 17 residues. V was pared by 1 base and J by 7 bases, with 7 bases of the junction left unmatched. CDR3 sequence (DNA): TGTGCCAGTAGTATAGTAGGCCCGGGACAGGGGAATTCACCCCTCCACTTT. This encodes CASSIVGPGQGNSPLHF.

This chain joins TRBV5-1 and TRBJ2-7; TRBD1 matches at 7 bases. Germline CDR1 reads SGHRS; CDR2 reads YFSETQ. This CDR3 comprises 14 residues. J was trimmed by 2 bases and V by 6 bases; bases with no gene match: 8. The CDR3, as DNA: TGCGCCAGCAATCCACAGGGGCCGGCCTACGAGCAGTACTTC. It yields the protein CASNPQGPAYEQYF.

The chain joins TRBV30 to TRBJ2-7; D is undetermined. CDR1 and CDR2 from the germline V gene are GTSNPN and SVGIG (reference sequence). Trimming removed 2 bases at V and 5 bases at J, with 13 bases between. The CDR3 consists of 13 residues. The CDR3 sequence is CAWSPSAYHEQYF. The CDR3 nucleotides read TGTGCCTGGAGTCCTTCTGCTTACCACGAGCAGTACTTC. The complete variable domain, with remaining parts taken from reference TRBV30 and TRBJ2-7, reads SQTIHQWPATLVQPVGSPLSLECTVEGTSNPNLYWYRQAAGRGLQLLFYSVGIGQISSEVPQNLSASRPQDRQFILSSKKLLLSDSGFYLCAWSPSAYHEQYFGPGTRLTVT.